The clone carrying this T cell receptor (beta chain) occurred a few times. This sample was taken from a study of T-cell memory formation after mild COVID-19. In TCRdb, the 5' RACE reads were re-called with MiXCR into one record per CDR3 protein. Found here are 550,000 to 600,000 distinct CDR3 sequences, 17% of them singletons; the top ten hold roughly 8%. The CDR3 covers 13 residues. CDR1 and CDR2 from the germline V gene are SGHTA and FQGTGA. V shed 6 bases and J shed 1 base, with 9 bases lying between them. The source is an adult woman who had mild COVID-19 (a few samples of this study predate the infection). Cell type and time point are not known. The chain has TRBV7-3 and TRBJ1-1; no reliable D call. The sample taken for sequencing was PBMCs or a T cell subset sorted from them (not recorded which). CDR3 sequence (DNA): TGTGCCAGCAGTTATCAGAAGAACACTGAAGCTTTCTTT. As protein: CASSYQKNTEAFF.